This TCR beta chain was captured by sequencing in a study of blood T cells in healthy people across ages. Across the whole study: About one barcoded beta molecule was captured per two T cells (by template switching). Broader study findings: Fewer expanded clones and more diversity marked long-lived versus aged donors. The diversity estimates, figures obtained from one million T cells, were considered underestimates.

Remarks on this clonotype: Its antigen remains unknown.

Looked up from germline, CDR1 is DFQATT and CDR2 is SNEGSKA (reference sequence). This CDR3 spans 14 amino acids. V was clipped by 2 bases and J by 5 bases, with 15 bases between them. Primed by a sample-barcoded 5' primer and a J-beta primer mix, a second PCR proceeded for 7 to 11 cycles. From the 5' RACE reads, TCRdb called clonotypes with MiXCR, one entry per CDR3 protein. The data contain about 750,000 distinct CDR3 sequences, about 53% of them singletons. Sequenced input: blood. The receptor's source is a man older than 75 in good health. The chain employs TRBV20-1 and TRBJ2-5; D is undetermined. CDR3 amino acids: CSARRDGVGETQYF. For the CDR3, the DNA is TGCAGTGCTAGAAGAGACGGAGTCGGGGAGACCCAGTACTTC.